The 14 T cell receptor beta chains presented below share a single source sample, sequenced in a study of T cell responses to AZD1222 COVID-19 vaccine. Assay used: immunoSEQ multiplex PCR; TCRdb lists only in-frame clones, some missing. This table has more than 110,000 clones, 88% appearing once. Sample: peripheral blood, taken 28 days after the second AZD1222 dose. The receptors come from an adult who received the AZD1222 COVID-19 vaccine.

V usage is TRBV7-2 and J usage is TRBJ2-1, with D unclear. CDR3 size: 16 residues. Germline loops: CDR1 SGHTA, CDR2 FQGNSA. Trimming stripped 1 base from V and 4 bases from J, with 14 bases between. The CDR3 spells CASSLDNGVEYNEQFF. In nucleotides, the CDR3 is TGTGCCAGCAGCTTAGATAACGGAGTTGAATACAATGAGCAGTTCTTC.

The count of this clone is one. The genes are TRBV3-1 (or the pseudogene TRBV3-2) and TRBJ1-6; D gene ambiguous. Germline loops: CDR1 LGHDT, CDR2 YNNKEL (reference sequence). CDR3 length: 14 amino acids. Trimming stripped 0 bases from V and 9 bases from J, with 9 bases between. The CDR3 nucleotides are TGTGCCAGCAGCCAAGATCTGCAGACTTCACCCCTCCACTTT. Its translation: CASSQDLQTSPLHF.

The CDR3 DNA follows: TGTGCCAGCAGCTTTCTGAGTACCGACAATGAGCAGTTCTTC. It translates to CASSFLSTDNEQFF. V and J are TRBV11-3 and TRBJ2-1, with D unclear. Trimming left V 3 bases short and J 5 bases short, with 11 bases between. The CDR3 has 14 residues. Germline values: CDR1 SGHNT, CDR2 YENEEA.

The chain joins TRBV28 to TRBJ2-4; 14 positions match TRBD2. This CDR3 has 14 residues. Germline CDR1 reads MDHEN; CDR2 reads SYDVKM. The V segment lost 5 bases and the J segment 13 bases; nucleotides outside the gene matches: 7. CDR3 coding DNA: TGTGCCAGCAGTATGGGACTAGCGGGGGCCCTGCAGTACTTC. Encoded protein: CASSMGLAGALQYF. The full variable domain, in which reference TRBV28 and TRBJ2-4 provide the parts outside the CDR3, is DVKVTQSSRYLVKRTGEKVFLECVQDMDHENMFWYRQDPGLGLRLIYFSYDVKMKEKGDIPEGYSVSREKKERFSLILESASTNQTSMYLCASSMGLAGALQYFGAGTRLSVL.

This chain uses TRBV11-2 with TRBJ1-2, with TRBD1 matching 9 bases. This CDR3 contains 20 residues. In germline, CDR1 is SGHAT, CDR2 FQNNGV. Trimming took 0 bases from V and 3 from J; bases not matched to a gene: 17. The CDR3 DNA reads as TGTGCCAGCAGCTTAGAACATTTAGTCGCTACAGGGGGCGCGGACTATGGCTACACCTTC. The encoded protein is CASSLEHLVATGGADYGYTF.

This rearrangement joins TRBV20-1 to TRBJ2-2; D is unresolved. The CDR3 sequence is 15 residues long. Germline lookup yields CDR1 DFQATT and CDR2 SNEGSKA (reference sequence). Between the trimmed V and J ends, which lost 4 bases and 1 base, there was a span of 13 bases. The DNA for the CDR3 is TGCAGTGCTATTGACACAAACGAGAACACCGGGGAGCTGTTTTTT. Its protein is CSAIDTNENTGELFF.

CDR3 bases: TGTGCCAGTAGTATAGGGGTCTTGGACGGGGAGCTGTTTTTT. It specifies CASSIGVLDGELFF. The rearrangement links TRBV19 to TRBJ2-2; D is ambiguous. CDR1 and CDR2 from the germline V gene are LNHDA and SQIVND (reference sequence). This CDR3 region has 14 residues. Trimming stripped 1 base from V and 7 bases from J, with 10 bases between.

The rearrangement joins TRBV29-1 to TRBJ1-4; D is uncertain. Trimming took off 4 bases at V and 8 bases at J, with 11 bases between the two ends. The CDR3 spans 12 residues. Germline V gene data show CDR1 as SQVTM and CDR2 as ANQGSEA. In nucleotides, the CDR3 is TGCAGCGTTGTATCTTATAGCGAAAAACTGTTTTTT. Translated: CSVVSYSEKLFF. Based on the CDR3 plus reference TRBV29-1 and TRBJ1-4, the full variable domain is SAVISQKPSRDICQRGTSLTIQCQVDSQVTMMFWYRQQPGQSLTLIATANQGSEATYESGFVIDKFPISRPNLTFSTLTVSNMSPEDSSIYLCSVVSYSEKLFFGSGTQLSVL.

This chain links TRBV28 with TRBJ2-5, with 11 positions matching TRBD2. Per the germline V gene, CDR1 is MDHEN and CDR2 is SYDVKM. Unmatched junction bases numbered 8, after V lost 5 bases and J lost 3 bases. The CDR3 spans 16 residues. The CDR3 loop reads CASSPGLAGLKETQYF. The CDR3 DNA follows: TGTGCCAGCAGTCCAGGACTAGCGGGCCTTAAAGAGACCCAGTACTTC.

In nucleotides, the CDR3 is TGTGCCAGCAGCCTTAGCCTTATCTGGGGACAGGGAGACATTCAGTACTTC. Translation gives CASSLSLIWGQGDIQYF. The chain employs TRBV5-5 and TRBJ2-4; 9 nucleotides align to TRBD1. CDR1 and CDR2 (germline): SGHKS, YYEKEE (reference sequence). The junction had 16 bases not matched to a gene; V was cut back by 4 bases and J by 8 bases. The CDR3 totals 17 residues.

The V gene is TRBV11-2, the J gene TRBJ2-7; D ambiguous. V dropped 6 bases and J dropped 4 bases, with 13 bases sitting between them. CDR1 and CDR2 (germline): SGHAT, FQNNGV. The CDR3 sequence is 13 residues long. The CDR3 reads CASRPIRSYEQYF. For the CDR3, the DNA is TGTGCCAGCAGGCCCATCCGGAGTTACGAGCAGTACTTC.

V and J are TRBV6-5 and TRBJ1-2, with a tentative D call TRBD1 (5 bases). Germline values: CDR1 MNHEY, CDR2 SVGAGI. V shed 2 bases and J shed 12 bases, with 13 bases lying between them. The CDR3 totals 12 residues. The CDR3 nucleotides are TGTGCCAGCAGTTACACGGGGGGGATGGACACCTTC. This encodes CASSYTGGMDTF.

V and J are TRBV29-1 and TRBJ1-2; 7 bases map to TRBD1. CDR1 and CDR2 from the germline V gene are SQVTM and ANQGSEA. The ends lost 6 bases at V and 6 bases at J; junction bases unmatched: 7. The CDR3 loop spans 12 amino acids. This CDR3 is CSVSHRGDGYTF. CDR3 in DNA: TGCAGCGTCTCACACAGGGGCGATGGCTACACCTTC.

The rearrangement uses TRBV25-1 and TRBJ1-1, with a weak D call TRBD1 (6 bases). The CDR3 loop spans 16 amino acids. The V end lost 1 base, the J end lost 3 bases, and 15 bases lay between the germline ends. CDR1 MGHDK and CDR2 SYGVNS come from the germline V gene. CDR3 in DNA: TGTGCCAGCAGTGAATTAGGTACAGGGAGGCACACTGAAGCTTTCTTT. Protein: CASSELGTGRHTEAFF. Complete variable domain (other parts from reference TRBV25-1 and TRBJ1-1): EADIYQTPRYLVIGTGKKITLECSQTMGHDKMYWYQQDPGMELHLIHYSYGVNSTEKGDLSSESTVSRIRTEHFPLTLESARPSHTSQYLCASSELGTGRHTEAFFGQGTRLTVV.